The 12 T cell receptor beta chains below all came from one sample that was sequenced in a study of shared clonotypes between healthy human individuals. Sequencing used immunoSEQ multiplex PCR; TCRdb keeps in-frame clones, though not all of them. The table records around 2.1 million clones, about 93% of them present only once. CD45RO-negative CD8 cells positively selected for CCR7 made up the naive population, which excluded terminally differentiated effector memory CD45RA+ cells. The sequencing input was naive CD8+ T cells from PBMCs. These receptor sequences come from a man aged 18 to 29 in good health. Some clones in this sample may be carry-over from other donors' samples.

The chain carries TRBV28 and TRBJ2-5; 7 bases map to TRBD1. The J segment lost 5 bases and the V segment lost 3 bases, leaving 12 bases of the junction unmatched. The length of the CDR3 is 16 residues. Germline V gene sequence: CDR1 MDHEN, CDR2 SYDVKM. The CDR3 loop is CASSLIQTGRGETQYF. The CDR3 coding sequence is TGTGCCAGCAGTTTGATTCAGACAGGGAGAGGCGAGACCCAGTACTTC.

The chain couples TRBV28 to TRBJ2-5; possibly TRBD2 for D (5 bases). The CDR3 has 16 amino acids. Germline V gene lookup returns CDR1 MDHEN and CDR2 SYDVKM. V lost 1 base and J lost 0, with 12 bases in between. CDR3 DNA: TGTGCCAGCAGTTTATCCTTAGCGAACAACCAAGAGACCCAGTACTTC. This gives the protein CASSLSLANNQETQYF.

The CDR3 coding sequence is TGTGCCAGCAGCTTAATAGAACAGAGCACAGATACGCAGTATTTT. Its protein product is CASSLIEQSTDTQYF. This chain links TRBV7-9 with TRBJ2-3; the D is unclear. Between the trimmed V and J ends, which lost 2 bases and 0 bases, there was a span of 9 bases. Germline V gives CDR1 SEHNR, CDR2 FQNEAQ (reference sequence). This CDR3 has 15 residues.

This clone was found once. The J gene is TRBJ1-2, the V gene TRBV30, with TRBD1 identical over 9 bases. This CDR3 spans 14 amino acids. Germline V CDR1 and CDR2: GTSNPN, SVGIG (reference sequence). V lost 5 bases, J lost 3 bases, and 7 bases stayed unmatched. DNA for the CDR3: TGTGCCTGGGAGCGGGGACAGGGAGACTATGGCTACACCTTC. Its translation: CAWERGQGDYGYTF.

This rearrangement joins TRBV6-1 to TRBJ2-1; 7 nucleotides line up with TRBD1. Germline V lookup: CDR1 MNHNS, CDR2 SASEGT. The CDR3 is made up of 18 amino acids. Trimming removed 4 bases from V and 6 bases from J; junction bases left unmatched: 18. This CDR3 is CASSALPRQGPGGNEQFF. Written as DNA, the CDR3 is TGTGCCAGCAGTGCCCTACCAAGACAGGGTCCGGGTGGCAATGAGCAGTTCTTC.

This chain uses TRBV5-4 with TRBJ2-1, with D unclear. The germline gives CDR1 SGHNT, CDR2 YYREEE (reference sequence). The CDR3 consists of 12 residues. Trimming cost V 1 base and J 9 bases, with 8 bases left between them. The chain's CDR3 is CASSLFSSEQFF. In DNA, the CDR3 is TGTGCCAGCAGCTTGTTTAGCAGTGAGCAGTTCTTC. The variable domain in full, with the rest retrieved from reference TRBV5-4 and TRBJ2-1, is ETGVTQSPTHLIKTRGQQVTLRCSSQSGHNTVSWYQQALGQGPQFIFQYYREEENGRGNFPPRFSGLQFPNYSSELNVNALELDDSALYLCASSLFSSEQFFGPGTRLTVL.

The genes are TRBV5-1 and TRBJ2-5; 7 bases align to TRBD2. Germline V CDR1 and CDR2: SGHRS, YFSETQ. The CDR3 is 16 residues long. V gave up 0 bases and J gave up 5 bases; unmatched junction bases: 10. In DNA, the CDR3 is TGCGCCAGCAGCTTGGTGGGTCGGGCGGGAGAGGAGACCCAGTACTTC. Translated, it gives CASSLVGRAGEETQYF.

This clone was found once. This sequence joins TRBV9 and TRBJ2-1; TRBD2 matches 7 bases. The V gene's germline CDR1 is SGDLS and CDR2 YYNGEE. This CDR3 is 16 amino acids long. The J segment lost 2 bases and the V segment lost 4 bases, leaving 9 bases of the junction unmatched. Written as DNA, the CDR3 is TGTGCCAGCAGCCAAGAACTAGCGCTCACCTACAATGAGCAGTTCTTC. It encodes CASSQELALTYNEQFF. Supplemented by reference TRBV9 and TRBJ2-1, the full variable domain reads DSGVTQTPKHLITATGQRVTLRCSPRSGDLSVYWYQQSLDQGLQFLIQYYNGEERAKGNILERFSAQQFPDLHSELNLSSLELGDSALYFCASSQELALTYNEQFFGPGTRLTVL.

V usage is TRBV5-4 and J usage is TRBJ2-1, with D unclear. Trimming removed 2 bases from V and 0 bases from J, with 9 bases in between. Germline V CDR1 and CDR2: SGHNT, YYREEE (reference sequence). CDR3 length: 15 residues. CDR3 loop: CASSFGSGSYNEQFF. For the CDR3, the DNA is TGTGCCAGCAGCTTTGGCTCAGGCTCCTACAATGAGCAGTTCTTC.

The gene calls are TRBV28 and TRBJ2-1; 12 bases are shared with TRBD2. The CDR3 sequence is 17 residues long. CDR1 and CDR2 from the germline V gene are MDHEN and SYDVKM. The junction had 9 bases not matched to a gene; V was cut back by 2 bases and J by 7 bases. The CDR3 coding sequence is TGTGCCAGCAGTTTACGGACAAGCCTAGCGGGAGGGAATGAGCAGTTCTTC. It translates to CASSLRTSLAGGNEQFF. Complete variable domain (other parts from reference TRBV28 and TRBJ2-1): DVKVTQSSRYLVKRTGEKVFLECVQDMDHENMFWYRQDPGLGLRLIYFSYDVKMKEKGDIPEGYSVSREKKERFSLILESASTNQTSMYLCASSLRTSLAGGNEQFFGPGTRLTVL.

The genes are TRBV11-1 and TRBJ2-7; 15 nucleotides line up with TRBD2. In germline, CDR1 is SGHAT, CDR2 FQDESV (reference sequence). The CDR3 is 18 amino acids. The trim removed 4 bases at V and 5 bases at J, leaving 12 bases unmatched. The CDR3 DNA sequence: TGTGCCAGCAGCTACGGGACTAGCGGGAGGCCAAAATGGGACGAGCAGTACTTC. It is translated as CASSYGTSGRPKWDEQYF.

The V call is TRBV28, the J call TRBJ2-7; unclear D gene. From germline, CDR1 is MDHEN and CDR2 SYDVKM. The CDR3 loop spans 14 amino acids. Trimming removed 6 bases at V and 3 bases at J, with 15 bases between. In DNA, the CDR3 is TGTGCCAGCAGCAGTCCGAGGCGCCGCTACGAGCAGTACTTC. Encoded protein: CASSSPRRRYEQYF.